This entry lists 4 T cell receptor beta chains sequenced from one sample in a study of beta chain features in type 1 diabetes. The isolated RNA, all of it, was reverse transcribed, so expressed TCRB transcripts were what got sequenced. The protocol was immunoSEQ multiplex PCR, while the TCRdb copy is restricted to in-frame clones and leaves out a portion. The sample holds 680,000 or so clones, about 14% seen once. The sequenced material came from naive CD4+ T cells from blood. Receptors originate from a man younger than 35 in good health.

The table lists this clone with a few counts. V and J are TRBV27 and TRBJ1-5, with D possibly matching TRBD1 (6 bases). V lost 10 bases to trimming and J lost 9 bases, with 13 bases between them. From germline, CDR1 is MNHEY and CDR2 SMNVEV (reference sequence). The CDR3 sequence is 11 residues long. The chain's CDR3 is CATGGGVPQHF. CDR3 sequence (DNA): TGTGCCACCGGAGGGGGAGTGCCCCAGCATTTT.

The chain employs TRBV7-2 and TRBJ2-5; perhaps TRBD2 as D (6 bases). This CDR3 region has 12 residues. Germline V gene data show CDR1 as SGHTA and CDR2 as FQGNSA. V lost 5 bases, J lost 9 bases, and 13 bases lay in between. CDR3 sequence (DNA): TGTGCCAGCAGCCCCCCACGCGGGGCCCAGTACTTC. This codes for CASSPPRGAQYF.

The chain is built from TRBV6-1 and TRBJ2-1; weak D call: TRBD2 (5 bases). CDR1 and CDR2 from the germline V gene are MNHNS and SASEGT. Between the trimmed V and J ends, which lost 8 bases and 6 bases, there was a span of 20 bases. The CDR3 consists of 15 residues. For the CDR3, the DNA is TGTGCCAGCCGTTTTAGCGAATTGCCCTCCAATGAGCAGTTCTTC. This gives the protein CASRFSELPSNEQFF.

This rearrangement joins TRBV6-4 to TRBJ2-1; 8 bases line up with TRBD1. From germline, CDR1 is MRHNA and CDR2 SNTAGT. V was clipped by 8 bases and J by 2 bases; unmatched bases: 8. The CDR3 is 15 amino acids. The CDR3 region is CASCTLGQAYNEQFF. CDR3 nucleotide sequence: TGTGCCAGCTGTACACTGGGACAGGCCTACAATGAGCAGTTCTTC.